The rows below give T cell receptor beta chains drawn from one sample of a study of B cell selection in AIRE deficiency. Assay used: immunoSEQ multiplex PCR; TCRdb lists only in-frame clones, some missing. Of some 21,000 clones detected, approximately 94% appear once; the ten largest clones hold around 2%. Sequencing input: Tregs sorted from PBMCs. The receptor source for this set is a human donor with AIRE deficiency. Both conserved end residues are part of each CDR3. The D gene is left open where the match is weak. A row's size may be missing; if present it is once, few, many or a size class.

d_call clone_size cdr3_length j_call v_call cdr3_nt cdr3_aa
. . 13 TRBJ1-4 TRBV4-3 TGCGCCAGCAGCCGTACTCTCGATGAAAAACTGTTTTTT CASSRTLDEKLFF
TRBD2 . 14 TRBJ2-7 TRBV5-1 TGCGCCAGCAGCCAGGGACTAGCGTTCTACGAGCAGTACTTC CASSQGLAFYEQYF
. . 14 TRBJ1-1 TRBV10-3 TGTGCCTCCTCGGTCGCAGGGCGGGGTACTGAAGCTTTCTTT CASSVAGRGTEAFF
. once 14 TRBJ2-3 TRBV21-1 TGTGCCAGCCAACGGCGGGAGGGCCAAGATACGCAGTATTTT CASQRREGQDTQYF
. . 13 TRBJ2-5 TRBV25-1 TGTGCCAGCAGTGAATGGTTGGGGGAGACCCAGTACTTC CASSEWLGETQYF
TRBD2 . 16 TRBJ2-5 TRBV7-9 TGTGCCAGCAGCTCTTGGGGTAGCGGGAGTCGGACAACCCAGTACTTC CASSSWGSGSRTTQYF
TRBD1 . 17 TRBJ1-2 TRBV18 TGTGCCAGCTCACCACGGATCGACGGGACAGGGAGGAGTGGCTACACCTTC CASSPRIDGTGRSGYTF
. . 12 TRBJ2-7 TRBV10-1 TGCGCCAGCGCTGGAAGCTCCTACGAGCAGTACTTC CASAGSSYEQYF
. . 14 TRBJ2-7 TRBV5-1 TGCGCCAGCAGCTTGGAAGGGGCGGCCCAGAGGAAGTACTTC CASSLEGAAQRKYF
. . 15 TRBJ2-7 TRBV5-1 TGCGCCAGCAGCTTACCAAACAGGGCCACCTACGAGCAGTACTTC CASSLPNRATYEQYF
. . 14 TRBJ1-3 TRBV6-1 TGTGCCAGCAGGCCACAGAGCCTAGGAAACACCATATATTTT CASRPQSLGNTIYF
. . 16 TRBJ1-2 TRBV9 TGTGCCAGCAGCGAGGGACCTCATGTTCGTTATTATGGCTACACCTTC CASSEGPHVRYYGYTF
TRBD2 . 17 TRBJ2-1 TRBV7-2 TGTGCCAGCACCCCTACCCGGGCTAGCGGGAGACTCGGGGAGCAGTTCTTC CASTPTRASGRLGEQFF
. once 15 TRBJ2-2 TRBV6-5 TGTGCCAGCAGTTTTACGGGAGATCCCACCGGGGAGCTGTTTTTT CASSFTGDPTGELFF
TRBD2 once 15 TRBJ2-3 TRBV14 TGTGCCAGCAGCCAAGTTAGAGTCGGCGGGAGTACGCAGTATTTT CASSQVRVGGSTQYF
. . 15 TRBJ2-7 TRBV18 TGTGCCAGCTCACTCGCAGCGGACGGAGCCTACGAGCAGTACTTC CASSLAADGAYEQYF
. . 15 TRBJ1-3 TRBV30 TGTGCCTGGAGTAACGGGGGAGCCTCTGGAAACACCATATATTTT CAWSNGGASGNTIYF
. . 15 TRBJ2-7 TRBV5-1 TGCGCCAGCAGCCTGGCCACAGGGTACGCGGGGGAGCAGTACTTC CASSLATGYAGEQYF
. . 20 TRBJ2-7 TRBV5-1 TGCGCCAGCAGCAAAAAGGGATTTATCCAGCAACGGGAGATCCCCTACGAGCAGTACTTC CASSKKGFIQQREIPYEQYF
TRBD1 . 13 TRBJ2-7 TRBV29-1 TGCAGCGTAACCGGGACAGGGATATCCGAGCAGTACTTC CSVTGTGISEQYF
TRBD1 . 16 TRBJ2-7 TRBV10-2 TGCGCCAGCAGTGAGTCGTCAGGGGGTATTTTCCACGAGCAGTACTTC CASSESSGGIFHEQYF
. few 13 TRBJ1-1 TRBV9 TGTGCCAGCAGCTGGGACGACGACACTGAAGCTTTCTTT CASSWDDDTEAFF
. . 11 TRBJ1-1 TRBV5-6 TGTGCCAGCAGCGCACGAGGGGTAGCTTTCTTT CASSARGVAFF
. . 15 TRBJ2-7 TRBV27 TGTGCCAGCAGGCGACGACAGGAAGGCTTCTACGAGCAGTACTTC CASRRRQEGFYEQYF
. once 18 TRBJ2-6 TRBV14 TGTGCCAGCAGCCCCCGGACACAGGGAACGGCTGGGGCCAACGTCCTGACTTTC CASSPRTQGTAGANVLTF
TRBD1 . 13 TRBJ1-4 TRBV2 TGTGCCAGCAAGGGACAGTTTAATGAAAAACTGTTTTTT CASKGQFNEKLFF
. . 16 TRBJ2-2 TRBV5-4 TGTGCCAGCAGCCTTAGGGACGGGGCGCGCACCGGGGAGCTGTTTTTT CASSLRDGARTGELFF
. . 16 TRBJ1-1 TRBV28 TGTGCCAGCAGTTTATTCCGGGGATGGCGGAACACTGAAGCTTTCTTT CASSLFRGWRNTEAFF
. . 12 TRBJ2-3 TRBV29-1 TGCAGCGTTGAAAGCTGGAGAGATACGCAGTATTTT CSVESWRDTQYF
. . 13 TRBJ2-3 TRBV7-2 TGTGCCAGCAGCTTGGGGGGCACAGATACGCAGTATTTT CASSLGGTDTQYF
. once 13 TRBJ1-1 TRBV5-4 TGTGCCAGCAGCCCTGGGCAAGATGCTGAAGCTTTCTTT CASSPGQDAEAFF